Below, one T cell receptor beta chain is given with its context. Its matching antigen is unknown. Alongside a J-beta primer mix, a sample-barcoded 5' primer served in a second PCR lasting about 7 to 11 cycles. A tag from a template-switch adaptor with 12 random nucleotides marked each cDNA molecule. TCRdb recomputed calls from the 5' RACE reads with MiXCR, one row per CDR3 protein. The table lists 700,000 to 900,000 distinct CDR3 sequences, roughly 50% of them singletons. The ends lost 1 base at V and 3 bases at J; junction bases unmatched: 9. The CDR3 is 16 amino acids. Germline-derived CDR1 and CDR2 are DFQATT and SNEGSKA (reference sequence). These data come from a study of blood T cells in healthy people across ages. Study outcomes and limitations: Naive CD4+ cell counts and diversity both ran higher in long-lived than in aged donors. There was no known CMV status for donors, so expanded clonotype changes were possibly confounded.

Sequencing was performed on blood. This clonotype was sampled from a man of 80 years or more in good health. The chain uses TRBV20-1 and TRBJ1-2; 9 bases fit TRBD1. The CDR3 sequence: CSARAIQGARDYGYTF. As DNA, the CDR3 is TGCAGTGCTAGAGCTATACAGGGGGCGCGTGACTATGGCTACACCTTC.